This entry lists 9 T cell receptor beta chains sequenced from one sample in a study of blood T cells in healthy people across ages. It was with a sample-barcoded 5' primer and a J-beta primer mix that a second PCR of about 7 to 12 cycles was run. Each CDR3 protein is one row after TCRdb ran MiXCR on the 5' RACE reads. The sample yields about 2 million distinct CDR3 sequences, 40% to 55% seen once. Sequenced material: blood. These receptors were taken from a woman aged 35 to 49 in good health.

V is TRBV6-1 and J is TRBJ1-5, with 7 bases fitting TRBD1. J gave up 5 bases and V 6 bases, and 16 bases lay outside the gene matches. Germline V gene data show CDR1 as MNHNS and CDR2 as SASEGT. This CDR3 is built from 17 residues. The CDR3 DNA reads as TGTGCCAGCAGCCGATTGGTGACAGGGTCGGGTGATCAGCCCCAGCATTTT. Its translation is CASSRLVTGSGDQPQHF.

This clonotype was seen a handful of times. CDR3 protein: CSARGFLGSYEQYF. The CDR3 DNA follows: TGCAGTGCTAGGGGGTTCCTGGGCTCCTACGAGCAGTACTTC. The chain carries TRBV20-1 and TRBJ2-7; D not resolved. This CDR3 is built from 14 residues. Trimming shortened V by 3 bases and J by 0 bases, and 12 bases separated the two germline ends. CDR1 and CDR2 from the germline V gene are DFQATT and SNEGSKA (reference sequence).

This clonotype showed up just a few times. Compared with germline, one end of the junction differs, possibly owing to a read error. The V gene is TRBV4-3, the J gene TRBJ2-1, with unresolved D. This CDR3 is 14 amino acids long. CDR1 is LGHNA and CDR2 is YSLEER in the germline V gene. As DNA, the CDR3 is TGCGCCAGCAGCGAAGATAGGGCTAGGGATGAGCAGTTCTTC. Its protein product is CASSEDRARDEQFF.

The CDR3 loop is CASSLGQGRDEQYF. The CDR3 coding sequence is TGTGCCAGCAGCTTAGGACAGGGGAGAGACGAGCAGTACTTC. The J gene is TRBJ2-7, the V gene TRBV7-8, with 8 positions matching TRBD1. Germline V lookup: CDR1 SGHVS, CDR2 FQNEAQ. The length of the CDR3 is 14 residues. V lost 1 base to trimming and J lost 5 bases; unmatched junction nucleotides: 4.

This chain links TRBV6-1 with TRBJ2-3; D is uncertain. V was trimmed by 6 bases and J by 6 bases, leaving 10 bases between them. Looked up from germline, CDR1 is MNHNS and CDR2 is SASEGT. The CDR3 spans 12 residues. Here the CDR3 reads CASSRVVDTQYF. In DNA form, the CDR3 reads TGTGCCAGCAGCCGAGTCGTGGATACGCAGTATTTT.

This clonotype was counted many times. V usage is TRBV3-1 and J usage is TRBJ1-1, with 11 bases aligning to TRBD1. The V gene's germline CDR1 is LGHDT and CDR2 YNNKEL (reference sequence). CDR3 length: 15 residues. V was pared by 5 bases and J by 6 bases, with 8 bases of the junction left unmatched. This CDR3 is CASSFWTGGVSEAFF. CDR3 nucleotides: TGTGCCAGCAGCTTCTGGACAGGGGGCGTCTCTGAAGCTTTCTTT.

The chain joins TRBV6-1 to TRBJ1-5, with 9 bases lining up with TRBD1. Trimming at V came to 4 bases and at J to 3 bases, leaving 7 bases not matched to a gene. The germline CDR1 and CDR2 sequences are MNHNS and SASEGT. This CDR3 has 16 residues. The CDR3 nucleotides are TGTGCCAGCAGTGCCTCTACAGGGGGCGACAATCAGCCCCAGCATTTT. Translation gives CASSASTGGDNQPQHF.

The V gene is TRBV7-2, the J gene TRBJ2-5; 10 bases align to TRBD2. In germline, CDR1 is SGHTA, CDR2 FQGNSA. V gave up 5 bases and J gave up 0 bases; unmatched junction bases: 3. This CDR3 spans 15 amino acids. The CDR3 loop reads CASSQAGGYQETQYF. Here the CDR3 DNA reads TGTGCCAGCAGCCAAGCGGGGGGGTACCAAGAGACCCAGTACTTC.

The chain is built from TRBV5-1 and TRBJ1-1; 8 nucleotides align to TRBD1. Germline V gene sequence: CDR1 SGHRS, CDR2 YFSETQ. CDR3 size: 16 residues. V lost 3 bases to trimming and J lost 0 bases; unmatched junction nucleotides: 7. CDR3 DNA sequence: TGCGCCAGCAGCTCTGACGGGACAGGTATGAACACTGAAGCTTTCTTT. It translates to CASSSDGTGMNTEAFF. The entire variable domain, with the rest obtained from reference TRBV5-1 and TRBJ1-1, is as follows: KAGVTQTPRYLIKTRGQQVTLSCSPISGHRSVSWYQQTPGQGLQFLFEYFSETQRNKGNFPGRFSGRQFSNSRSEMNVSTLELGDSALYLCASSSDGTGMNTEAFFGQGTRLTVV.